These 25 T cell receptor beta chains were all obtained from the same sample, sequenced in a study of blood T cell repertoires in COVID-19. TCRdb's copy holds only in-frame clones and misses some; the assay was immunoSEQ multiplex PCR. The data show roughly 260,000 clones, approximately 80% seen once. Specimen: peripheral blood. These receptors all stem from a woman aged 35 to 49 with active or convalescent COVID-19.

This chain connects TRBV5-1 to TRBJ1-2; D call uncertain. Germline lookup yields CDR1 SGHRS and CDR2 YFSETQ. V lost 0 bases, J lost 3 bases, and 9 bases lay in between. CDR3 length equals 14 residues. CDR3 residues: CASSLAGSYYGYTF. CDR3 bases: TGCGCCAGCAGCTTGGCAGGCAGCTACTATGGCTACACCTTC. The full variable domain, in which reference TRBV5-1 and TRBJ1-2 provide the parts outside the CDR3, is KAGVTQTPRYLIKTRGQQVTLSCSPISGHRSVSWYQQTPGQGLQFLFEYFSETQRNKGNFPGRFSGRQFSNSRSEMNVSTLELGDSALYLCASSLAGSYYGYTFGSGTRLTVV.

This chain uses TRBV5-6 with TRBJ2-3; D not resolved. V lost 6 bases, J lost 3 bases, and 14 bases lay in between. The germline CDR1 and CDR2 sequences are SGHDT and YYEEEE. This CDR3 is built from 14 residues. For the CDR3, the DNA is TGTGCCAGCACCTCGCGGTGGTGGACAGATACGCAGTATTTT. This codes for CASTSRWWTDTQYF. Combining the CDR3 with reference TRBV5-6 and TRBJ2-3 gives the whole variable domain DAGVTQSPTHLIKTRGQQVTLRCSPKSGHDTVSWYQQALGQGPQFIFQYYEEEERQRGNFPDRFSGHQFPNYSSELNVNALLLGDSALYLCASTSRWWTDTQYFGPGTRLTVL.

This chain links TRBV6-5 with TRBJ1-2; TRBD1 matches 7 bases. CDR1 is MNHEY and CDR2 is SVGAGI in the germline V gene. The CDR3 totals 15 residues. V was clipped by 5 bases and J by 5 bases; unmatched bases: 11. CDR3 sequence reads: CASSLQGGTGYGYTF. The CDR3 DNA is TGTGCCAGCAGTCTTCAAGGGGGCACGGGGTATGGCTACACCTTC.

The chain couples TRBV3-1 (or the pseudogene TRBV3-2) to TRBJ2-1; 9 nucleotides align to TRBD2. The trim removed 4 bases at V and 3 bases at J, leaving 10 bases unmatched. The CDR3 is 17 residues long. Germline V gives CDR1 LGHDT, CDR2 YNNKEL (reference sequence). CDR3 in amino acids: CASSLGGGGGIYNEQFF. The CDR3 DNA reads TGTGCCAGCAGCCTAGGAGGCGGGGGGGGGATCTACAATGAGCAGTTCTTC.

The chain employs TRBV7-5 and TRBJ2-7; the table's D call TRBD2 went unverified against the DNA. TRBV7-5 is deemed a pseudogene. The CDR3 consists of 17 residues. The CDR3 coding sequence is TGTGTCAGAAGCCTAAAAACTAGCGGGGGATCCTCCTACGAGCAGTACGTC. Translation gives CVRSLKTSGGSSYEQYV.

The chain carries TRBV11-2 and TRBJ2-5; weak D call: TRBD1 (6 bases). With 7 bases removed from V and 5 bases from J, the gap between germline ends came to 23 bases. Germline V lookup: CDR1 SGHAT, CDR2 FQNNGV. CDR3 length: 16 amino acids. The CDR3 here is CASTHGSRGFGETQYF. CDR3 sequence (DNA): TGTGCCAGCACCCATGGAAGTAGGGGGTTTGGGGAGACCCAGTACTTC.

The chain combines TRBV10-2 with TRBJ1-5; 9 bases agree with TRBD1. CDR3 length: 14 residues. From germline, CDR1 is WSHSY and CDR2 SAAADI. The V gene end was trimmed by 3 bases and the J gene end by 6 bases; junction bases not matched to a gene: 3. CDR3 sequence (DNA): TGCGCCAGCAGTGAACAGGGGGCGCGTCAGCCCCAGCATTTT. The encoded protein is CASSEQGARQPQHF.

A single count supports this clone. The chain uses TRBV28 and TRBJ1-6, with 10 bases aligning to TRBD1. CDR1 is MDHEN, CDR2 SYDVKM, per germline. This CDR3 spans 15 amino acids. V dropped 8 bases and J dropped 5; count of bases not matched to a gene: 6. The chain's CDR3 is CASEGQGYDNSPLHF. The CDR3 DNA follows: TGTGCCAGCGAGGGACAGGGGTACGATAATTCACCCCTCCACTTT.

The J gene is TRBJ2-1, the V gene TRBV7-9; tentatively, D is TRBD1 (5 bases). Per the germline V gene, CDR1 is SEHNR and CDR2 is FQNEAQ (reference sequence). V was pared by 3 bases and J by 0 bases, with 6 bases between. The CDR3 consists of 14 residues. The CDR3 coding sequence is TGTGCCAGCAGCTTGGACACCTCCTACAATGAGCAGTTCTTC. It translates to CASSLDTSYNEQFF. Filled out from reference TRBV7-9 and TRBJ2-1, the complete variable domain reads DTGVSQNPRHKITKRGQNVTFRCDPISEHNRLYWYRQTLGQGPEFLTYFQNEAQLEKSRLLSDRFSAERPKGSFSTLEIQRTEQGDSAMYLCASSLDTSYNEQFFGPGTRLTVL.

J is TRBJ1-1 and V is TRBV28; tentative D call: TRBD1 (5 bases). Per germline, CDR1 MDHEN and CDR2 SYDVKM. The V and J ends lost 6 bases and 2 bases respectively, with 13 bases between them. This CDR3 comprises 14 residues. Here the CDR3 reads CASSPGGGNTEAFF. CDR3 DNA sequence: TGTGCCAGCAGCCCCGGCGGGGGAAACACTGAAGCTTTCTTT.

The V call is TRBV29-1, the J call TRBJ1-2, with 9 bases identical to TRBD1. Looked up from germline, CDR1 is SQVTM and CDR2 is ANQGSEA. The CDR3 contains 14 residues. Trimming at V came to 6 bases and at J to 2 bases, leaving 7 bases not matched to a gene. DNA for the CDR3: TGCAGCGTGGACCGGGACAGGGACAACTATGGCTACACCTTC. Translated, it gives CSVDRDRDNYGYTF.

V is TRBV30 and J is TRBJ1-3, with D possibly matching TRBD1 (5 bases). There are 14 residues in the CDR3. Germline V gene sequence: CDR1 GTSNPN, CDR2 SVGIG (reference sequence). V lost 5 bases and J 0 bases, leaving 11 bases between the germline ends. The CDR3 nucleotides read TGTGCCTGGCAGCCAGGGAACTCTGGAAACACCATATATTTT. Its translation: CAWQPGNSGNTIYF.

The chain combines TRBV6-1 with TRBJ1-1, with D unclear. This CDR3 is built from 16 residues. Germline CDR1 reads MNHNS; CDR2 reads SASEGT. V lost 0 bases and J lost 1, with 12 bases in between. DNA of the CDR3: TGTGCCAGCAGTGAAGCGCTTTGGAGAAAGAACACTGAAGCTTTCTTT. Translated, it gives CASSEALWRKNTEAFF.

In DNA form, the CDR3 reads TGTGCCAGCAGTTTAATTATGAACACTGAAGCTTTCTTT. It specifies CASSLIMNTEAFF. This chain links TRBV28 with TRBJ1-1; D unresolved. V dropped 2 bases and J dropped 0 bases, with 4 bases sitting between them. The CDR3 sequence is 13 residues long. Germline V CDR1 and CDR2: MDHEN, SYDVKM.

This clone came up once. This chain joins TRBV3-1 (or the pseudogene TRBV3-2) and TRBJ1-2; D is unresolved. Germline V gene sequence: CDR1 LGHDT, CDR2 YNNKEL (reference sequence). There are 15 residues in the CDR3. Trimming shortened V by 0 bases and J by 2 bases, and 10 bases separated the two germline ends. CDR3 in DNA: TGTGCCAGCAGCCAAGATATGGCGGCCAACTATGGCTACACCTTC. It is translated as CASSQDMAANYGYTF.

The chain combines TRBV7-9 with TRBJ1-3; possibly TRBD1 for D (6 bases). Germline assignment: CDR1 SEHNR and CDR2 FQNEAQ (reference sequence). This CDR3 is built from 15 residues. V gave up 5 bases and J gave up 0 bases, with 11 bases separating them. CDR3: CASSPWDNSGNTIYF. The CDR3 bases are TGTGCCAGCAGCCCCTGGGACAACTCTGGAAACACCATATATTTT.

V and J are TRBV9 and TRBJ1-2; TRBD1 matches at 7 bases. V lost 0 bases and J lost 8; bases outside the gene matches: 7. CDR1 and CDR2 from the germline V gene are SGDLS and YYNGEE. CDR3 length: 14 amino acids. This CDR3 reads CASSVGDSLSGYTF. CDR3 DNA: TGTGCCAGCAGCGTAGGGGACAGCCTATCGGGCTACACCTTC.

The rearrangement uses TRBV11-3 and TRBJ2-1, with 9 bases fitting TRBD1. CDR3 length equals 15 residues. J was trimmed by 8 bases and V by 5 bases; bases with no gene match: 10. The germline CDR1 and CDR2 sequences are SGHNT and YENEEA. The CDR3, as DNA: TGTGCCAGCAGCCTTAGGACAGGGGAGGGCGATGAGCAGTTCTTC. It yields the protein CASSLRTGEGDEQFF.

This clone was counted once. The rearrangement uses TRBV28 and TRBJ1-2; D ambiguous. Germline CDR1 MDHEN, CDR2 SYDVKM. V was clipped by 3 bases and J by 9 bases, with 8 bases between them. The CDR3 runs 11 residues. The CDR3 DNA reads TGTGCCAGCAGTTTGAGGGAGAGCTACACCTTC. It translates to CASSLRESYTF.

CDR3 region: CASSLGQGANTGELFF. Here the CDR3 DNA reads TGTGCCAGCAGCCTCGGACAGGGGGCTAACACCGGGGAGCTGTTTTTT. This chain links TRBV5-5 with TRBJ2-2, with 11 positions matching TRBD1. V shed 4 bases, J shed 2 bases, and the junction held 4 bases outside the gene matches. CDR1 and CDR2 (germline): SGHKS, YYEKEE (reference sequence). This CDR3 spans 16 amino acids.

The chain joins TRBV30 to TRBJ1-1; tentative D call: TRBD1 (5 bases). This CDR3 has 13 amino acids. Germline CDR1 and CDR2: GTSNPN and SVGIG (reference sequence). The V gene lost 4 bases and the J gene lost 5 bases, with 14 bases spanning the gap. The CDR3 DNA is TGTGCCTGGAAAAGGGGTATGGTAACTGAAGCTTTCTTT. This codes for CAWKRGMVTEAFF.

V gene TRBV10-3 combines with J gene TRBJ1-4; D is possibly TRBD1 (5 bases). V was cut by 1 base and J by 4 bases, with 16 bases left in between. The germline CDR1 and CDR2 sequences are ENHRY and SYGVKD. CDR3 length equals 17 residues. The CDR3 loop reads CAISEWGGDSVNEKLFF. The CDR3 nucleotides are TGTGCCATCAGTGAGTGGGGGGGTGATTCCGTTAATGAAAAACTGTTTTTT.

This sequence joins TRBV6-4 and TRBJ2-3; TRBD2 matches 12 bases. The V and J ends lost 5 bases and 2 bases, in that order; junction bases with no gene match: 5. Germline CDR1 reads MRHNA; CDR2 reads SNTAGT. The CDR3 has 16 amino acids. CDR3 in amino acids: CASSPTSGGHTDTQYF. The CDR3 DNA reads as TGTGCCAGCAGTCCTACTAGCGGGGGGCACACAGATACGCAGTATTTT.

The rearrangement joins TRBV9 to TRBJ2-7; 7 bases match TRBD2. This CDR3 contains 15 residues. J was trimmed by 2 bases and V by 4 bases; bases with no gene match: 9. Looked up from germline, CDR1 is SGDLS and CDR2 is YYNGEE. CDR3 sequence: CASSPRGGNPYEQYF. CDR3 sequence (DNA): TGTGCCAGCAGCCCTAGGGGAGGGAATCCCTACGAGCAGTACTTC.

The chain's CDR3 is CASSLPTSGGNTGELFF. The CDR3 region has the DNA TGTGCCAGCAGCTTACCAACTAGCGGGGGAAACACCGGGGAGCTGTTTTTT. The V and J genes are TRBV7-3 and TRBJ2-2, with TRBD2 matching over 11 bases. J gave up 2 bases and V 2 bases, and 4 bases lay outside the gene matches. Germline loops: CDR1 SGHTA, CDR2 FQGTGA. CDR3 length: 17 amino acids.